These 6 T cell receptor beta chains were sequenced from one sample in a study of cytomegalovirus exposure and HLA in healthy donors. Amplification used 60 Vbeta primers and 13 Jbeta primers. Produced via immunoSEQ multiplex PCR; TCRdb's table is partial and in-frame only. The sample holds around 130,000 clones; 80% are singletons and the top ten take 4%. The sequenced material came from PBMCs. The receptors shown here come from a woman between 35 and 50 years old in good health and CMV-seronegative.

The chain couples TRBV7-2 to TRBJ1-1; D gene ambiguous. The CDR3 has 12 amino acids. The V gene's germline CDR1 is SGHTA and CDR2 FQGNSA. Trimming cost V 6 bases and J 6 bases, with 11 bases left between them. The CDR3 coding sequence is TGTGCCAGCAGACTAGGTATCTCTGAAGCTTTCTTT. Protein product: CASRLGISEAFF.

The CDR3 spells CASSPGTGQETQYF. CDR3 sequence (DNA): TGTGCCAGCAGCCCGGGGACAGGGCAAGAGACCCAGTACTTC. This chain joins TRBV9 and TRBJ2-5; 9 bases match TRBD1. J lost 2 bases, V lost 4 bases, and 3 bases had no gene match. Germline CDR1 is SGDLS and CDR2 is YYNGEE. The CDR3 totals 14 residues. The variable domain in full, with the rest retrieved from reference TRBV9 and TRBJ2-5, is DSGVTQTPKHLITATGQRVTLRCSPRSGDLSVYWYQQSLDQGLQFLIQYYNGEERAKGNILERFSAQQFPDLHSELNLSSLELGDSALYFCASSPGTGQETQYFGPGTRLLVL.

This clone was seen a handful of times. The chain recombines TRBV4-2 with TRBJ1-2, with D hard to call. V was cut by 0 bases and J by 1 base, with 12 bases left in between. The V gene's germline CDR1 is LGHNA and CDR2 YNFKEQ. This CDR3 contains 16 residues. CDR3 bases: TGTGCCAGCAGCCAAGATCCCGGAGATTTTAACTATGGCTACACCTTC. This encodes CASSQDPGDFNYGYTF.

This sequence joins TRBV10-3 and TRBJ2-6; D might be TRBD1 (6 bases). Trimming removed 0 bases at V and 0 bases at J, with 15 bases between. The CDR3 covers 19 residues. The germline gives CDR1 ENHRY, CDR2 SYGVKD. The DNA for the CDR3 is TGTGCCATCAGTGAGTCGGGTTGGGGGCTAAGCTCTGGGGCCAACGTCCTGACTTTC. This translates into CAISESGWGLSSGANVLTF.

The rearrangement joins TRBV4-3 to TRBJ1-4; D not certain. V lost 4 bases and J 7 bases, leaving 10 bases between the germline ends. CDR1 and CDR2 (germline): LGHNA, YSLEER. The CDR3 is 13 amino acids. The CDR3 region is CASSRQTAEKLFF. The CDR3 DNA is TGCGCCAGCAGCCGCCAGACTGCTGAAAAACTGTTTTTT.

The genes are TRBV2 and TRBJ1-6, with D maybe TRBD1 (6 bases). The germline V and J ends were trimmed by 6 bases and 7 bases, with 13 bases remaining between them. Germline values: CDR1 SNHLY, CDR2 FYNNEI. The CDR3 extends over 14 amino acids. The CDR3 sequence: CASSRDNGNSPLHF. DNA for the CDR3: TGTGCCAGCAGCCGGGACAATGGGAATTCACCCCTCCACTTT. Looking up the rest from reference TRBV2 and TRBJ1-6 gives the full variable domain: EPEVTQTPSHQVTQMGQEVILRCVPISNHLYFYWYRQILGQKVEFLVSFYNNEISEKSEIFDDQFSVERPDGSNFTLKIRSTKLEDSAMYFCASSRDNGNSPLHFGNGTRLTVT.